The sequence of this T cell receptor beta chain was determined in a study of vaccination and CD4 T cells after COVID-19. Study summary: Diagnosis preceded the drawing of post-COVID samples by a median 101 days (range 35 to 161).

Study observations and caveats: Only after vaccination were a median approximately 86% of convalescents' reactive clones seen.

A single count supports this clonotype. Its antigen is undetermined. As for treatment: approximately 11-day PBMC culture with coronavirus spike peptide pools or control peptides (ViraFEST assay). Positive PCR dates ranged from March to December 2020; these dates predated US Alpha, Beta and Delta variants. At the Johns Hopkins FTIC core, DNA taken from cultured CD4+ T cells was sequenced by way of the Oncomine TCR Beta short-read assay. TCRdb used MiXCR to reprocess the PCR reads, holding one entry per CDR3 protein. The sample carries about 20,000 distinct CDR3 sequences, 45% to 55% recorded once. The V gene end was trimmed by 0 bases and the J gene end by 3 bases; junction bases not matched to a gene: 9. The CDR3 sequence is 17 residues long. Germline V gene sequence: CDR1 DFQATT, CDR2 SNEGSKA (reference sequence).

The sample was CD4+ T cells from blood, cultured in vitro. This chain uses TRBV20-1 with TRBJ2-2, with TRBD2 identical over 8 bases. The source is a human donor who had recovered from COVID-19. The CDR3 DNA is TGCAGTGCTAGAGATCCCCTAGCGGGCATTGACACCGGGGAGCTGTTTTTT. It codes for CSARDPLAGIDTGELFF.